This T cell receptor beta chain was found in a study of CD8+ T cells in alopecia areata listed by TCRdb under 2018. Regarding the complete study: Treated patients were enrolled in an open-label pilot trial of oral tofacitinib at 5 to 10 mg twice daily for moderate-to-severe alopecia areata. The study used high-throughput TCRbeta sequencing to examine T cell clonal expansion in alopecia areata, in both the C3H/HeJ mouse model and human patients. immunoSEQ multiplex PCR using 35 Vbeta forward primers and 13 Jbeta reverse primers was used to amplify TCRbeta CDR3 regions. Patients stayed on tofacitinib for 6 to 18 months and then had 6 months of follow-up off drug so that delayed response and recurrence could be assessed. RNA was extracted with the PAXgene miRNA kit for fixed scalp, the miRNeasy kit for PBMCs, and the RNeasy kit for mouse skin. Human TCRbeta sequencing covered scalp tissue and sorted CD4+ and CD8+ peripheral blood T cells from patchy and totalis/universalis alopecia areata patients and healthy controls. The SALT score, which quantifies the percentage of affected scalp surface area, was used to measure disease severity in treated patients. Biopsies were taken from tofacitinib-treated patients at baseline and at 4 and 24 weeks of treatment, and a later scalp biopsy was taken in several of the tofacitinib-treated patients. Scalp clonality was compared among normal scalp (n=4), patchy alopecia areata scalp (n=8), and alopecia totalis/universalis scalp (n=8). What the work shows at the level of the full study, not this receptor alone: Scalp clonality and the number of expanded CD8+ clones among the top 100 scalp clones were significantly decreased by tofacitinib. Because the treated cohort was small and had only one nonresponder, larger studies are needed to examine links between baseline CD8+ expansion and response. TCR sequences shared between patients were less clear than in mice, possibly partly because of HLA diversity in the patient population. Compared with normal scalp, lesional scalp had higher clonality and more expanded CD8+ clones, particularly in alopecia totalis/universalis, a pattern that suggests antigenic drive. Many expanded lesional clones were found to persist in scalp and blood during tofacitinib treatment, and relapse after treatment cessation may be partly explained by this persistence. Unlike mouse skin, which is dominated by gammadelta T cells, normal human skin has resident alphabeta T cells that are also sequenced, and this complicates analysis of the scalp TCR repertoire.

On this clone: Which antigen it targets is not known. Per-nucleotide qualities are absent, and no much larger clonotype sits a single base away.

Trimming removed 2 bases from V and 6 bases from J, leaving 16 bases between the germline ends. CDR1 MNHEY and CDR2 SVGAGI were looked up in the germline V gene. The CDR3 holds 15 amino acids from the cysteine to the phenylalanine. Only the CDR3 portion is preserved as DNA: 45 bases, with reading frame beginning at the first base. This specimen's treatment or condition label, interpreted: oral pan-JAK inhibitor, 5-10 mg twice daily. From alopecia areata patients, peripheral blood was collected along with lesional scalp punch biopsies. PBMCs were isolated by density centrifugation and stained for CD3, CD4 and CD8, and CD4+ and CD8+ T cells were sorted on a FACSAria. The library relied on the immunoSEQ multiplex PCR assay. To provide template for TCR sequencing, every sample had RNA extracted and reverse transcribed into cDNA. SuperScript III was used to make first-strand cDNA, primed with a 2:1 mix of oligo-dT and random hexamers. Amplification bias was assessed with a synthetic immune receptor repertoire, and residual bias was removed computationally. Per the source publication's procedure: Raw reads were preprocessed to remove errors, and CDR3 was defined by IMGT conventions from the conserved cysteine to phenylalanine. To get clonality, Shannon entropy was normalized by log2 of the number of productive unique TCRs and the result was subtracted from 1. CD4 or CD8 identity of scalp clones was inferred by cross-referencing scalp TCRbeta sequences with sorted blood CD4 and CD8 repertoires. TCRdb stores this immuneACCESS table with in-frame sequences only. Part of the clones is absent; in the studies checked, under half of the shortfall reflects unresolved V genes, and no reason is known for the rest. The DNA gave D and trimming, while V, J and clone size come from that table. This sample is represented by about 87,000 clones; about two thirds of them were singletons. Roughly 17% of the sample rests with the top ten.

This clonotype was obtained from a human donor with alopecia areata. This sample comprised CD8+ T cells sorted from blood, obtained around week 42, from a patient treated with tofacitinib. This chain is built from TRBV6-5 and TRBJ1-2; possibly the D gene is TRBD1, per 5 matching bases. The sequenced DNA is TGTGCCAGCAGTTACGCCGGGACGCCGAGGGATGGCTACACCTTC. Translated, it gives CASSYAGTPRDGYTF.